These 20 T cell receptor beta chains were all obtained from the same sample, sequenced in a study of OX40 agonist ivuxolimab in advanced cancers. The assay was immunoSEQ multiplex PCR, and TCRdb's table has in-frame clones only and misses some. This table holds about 73,000 clones, around 80% found once. Sample: CD4+ or CD8+ T cells sorted from blood, taken in a trial of the OX40 agonist ivuxolimab. These receptors all stem from an adult with an advanced solid tumor such as melanoma, head and neck, liver or kidney cancer.

This clone was detected once. This chain uses TRBV27 with TRBJ2-2; 8 nucleotides align to TRBD1. J was trimmed by 5 bases and V by 4 bases; bases with no gene match: 9. The CDR3 totals 16 residues. CDR1 and CDR2 (germline): MNHEY, SMNVEV (reference sequence). The CDR3 region has the DNA TGTGCCAGCAGTTCAACAGGGGGACATAGTACCGGGGAGCTGTTTTTT. Its translation: CASSSTGGHSTGELFF.

The rearrangement joins TRBV6-5 to TRBJ1-1; maybe TRBD1 (5 bases). The V end lost 0 bases, the J end lost 0 bases, and 11 bases lay between the germline ends. This CDR3 region has 16 residues. Per germline, CDR1 MNHEY and CDR2 SVGAGI. The CDR3 nucleotides read TGTGCCAGCAGTTACTCGACCGGGACGGTGAACACTGAAGCTTTCTTT. Translation: CASSYSTGTVNTEAFF.

This clone was detected only once. V and J are TRBV18 and TRBJ1-5; TRBD1 matches at 7 bases. The CDR3 spans 17 residues. The trim removed 6 bases at V and 1 base at J, leaving 12 bases unmatched. Germline V gives CDR1 KGHSH, CDR2 LQKENI. The CDR3 nucleotides read TGTGCCAGCTCCTCAGGGGGAACCTGGATGAGCAATCAGCCCCAGCATTTT. Amino acids: CASSSGGTWMSNQPQHF.

The V gene is TRBV7-8, the J gene TRBJ2-7; D gene unclear. CDR3 length: 12 residues. Germline CDR1 is SGHVS and CDR2 is FQNEAQ. V was shortened by 5 bases and J by 5 bases, with 10 bases between the two germline ends. The CDR3 reads CASSPSINEQYF. The CDR3 DNA reads TGTGCCAGCAGCCCAAGTATCAACGAGCAGTACTTC.

The rearrangement uses TRBV10-3 and TRBJ1-2; no definite D call. The CDR3 extends over 14 amino acids. The germline CDR1 and CDR2 sequences are ENHRY and SYGVKD. V shed 2 bases and J shed 0 bases, with 7 bases lying between them. The CDR3 loop reads CAISEGESNYGYTF. Written as DNA, the CDR3 is TGTGCCATCAGTGAGGGGGAGTCTAACTATGGCTACACCTTC.

This clone appeared once. The chain is built from TRBV18 and TRBJ2-1, with TRBD2 matching over 8 bases. The CDR3 covers 17 residues. The germline V gene has CDR1 KGHSH and CDR2 LQKENI. With V trimmed by 1 base and J by 6 bases, 11 bases remained unmatched. Here the CDR3 DNA reads TGTGCCAGCTCACCACTCGTTGGCGGGGGGCCCATCAATGAGCAGTTCTTC. Protein product: CASSPLVGGGPINEQFF.

This chain connects TRBV28 to TRBJ1-5; D call uncertain. There are 12 residues in the CDR3. Germline V gene sequence: CDR1 MDHEN, CDR2 SYDVKM. Trimming took 7 bases from V and 7 from J, leaving 11 bases between them. In nucleotides, the CDR3 is TGTGCCAGCACGGAGAGGCTCCAGCCCCAGCATTTT. It encodes CASTERLQPQHF. Supplemented by reference TRBV28 and TRBJ1-5, the full variable domain reads DVKVTQSSRYLVKRTGEKVFLECVQDMDHENMFWYRQDPGLGLRLIYFSYDVKMKEKGDIPEGYSVSREKKERFSLILESASTNQTSMYLCASTERLQPQHFGDGTRLSIL.

This chain joins TRBV7-2 and TRBJ2-5; 7 nucleotides align to TRBD2. V lost 5 bases, J lost 7 bases, and 16 bases stayed unmatched. This CDR3 has 16 residues. Germline V CDR1 and CDR2: SGHTA, FQGNSA. The CDR3 here is CASSPRERDRGGTQYF. DNA for the CDR3: TGTGCCAGCAGCCCCCGGGAGAGGGACCGCGGGGGGACCCAGTACTTC.

This chain joins TRBV19 and TRBJ1-1; 9 bases match TRBD1. Germline V gene data show CDR1 as LNHDA and CDR2 as SQIVND (reference sequence). This CDR3 has 14 residues. The V and J ends lost 6 bases and 4 bases, in that order; junction bases with no gene match: 6. The CDR3 sequence is CASSLDRGVTEAFF. The CDR3 DNA is TGTGCCAGTAGCTTGGACAGGGGTGTCACTGAAGCTTTCTTT.

The chain is built from TRBV7-2 and TRBJ2-7; the D is unclear. Germline V gene sequence: CDR1 SGHTA, CDR2 FQGNSA. CDR3 length equals 12 residues. Deletions cut 5 bases from V and 6 bases from J, with 11 bases between. The CDR3 here is CASSLQVSEQYF. CDR3 in DNA: TGTGCCAGCAGCCTCCAGGTATCCGAGCAGTACTTC.

This chain uses TRBV7-9 with TRBJ1-5; a possible D gene is TRBD1 (5 bases). Trimming left V 5 bases short and J 3 bases short, with 8 bases between. Germline loops: CDR1 SEHNR, CDR2 FQNEAQ (reference sequence). This CDR3 is 13 amino acids long. The CDR3 nucleotides are TGTGCCAGCAGCGAGGACATCAATCAGCCCCAGCATTTT. It translates to CASSEDINQPQHF.

A note on this clone: Other DNA sequences within the sample encode an identical CDR3. The J gene is TRBJ2-5, the V gene TRBV5-4, with unresolved D. Trimming removed 0 bases at V and 2 bases at J, with 8 bases between. The CDR3 loop spans 14 amino acids. Germline V gene lookup returns CDR1 SGHNT and CDR2 YYREEE (reference sequence). CDR3 in DNA: TGTGCCAGCAGCTTGGCCGGCAGTCAAGAGACCCAGTACTTC. It is translated as CASSLAGSQETQYF.

The gene calls are TRBV4-3 and TRBJ2-7, with 9 bases identical to TRBD1. The germline V gene has CDR1 LGHNA and CDR2 YSLEER. V shed 4 bases and J 3 bases; nucleotides not matched to a gene: 10. This CDR3 is 16 amino acids long. The CDR3: CASSPSGGTGIYEQYF. The CDR3 DNA reads TGCGCCAGCAGCCCCTCCGGCGGGACAGGGATCTACGAGCAGTACTTC.

The J gene is TRBJ1-4, the V gene TRBV7-2; 7 nucleotides line up with TRBD1. Germline lookup yields CDR1 SGHTA and CDR2 FQGNSA. The CDR3 is 14 residues long. The V segment lost 5 bases and the J segment 5 bases; nucleotides outside the gene matches: 5. CDR3 region: CASSPDRANEKLFF. The CDR3 bases are TGTGCCAGCAGCCCCGACAGGGCCAATGAAAAACTGTTTTTT.

The V and J genes are TRBV10-3 and TRBJ1-4, with 12 bases lining up with TRBD1. CDR3 size: 18 residues. Germline values: CDR1 ENHRY, CDR2 SYGVKD. The V segment lost 4 bases and the J segment 8 bases; nucleotides outside the gene matches: 14. CDR3: CAISGGTGGTLTREKLFF. CDR3 coding DNA: TGTGCCATCAGTGGGGGGACAGGGGGCACATTAACACGAGAAAAACTGTTTTTT.

V gene TRBV7-6 combines with J gene TRBJ1-3; possibly TRBD1 for D (5 bases). The germline gives CDR1 SGHVS, CDR2 FNYEAQ. Trimming shortened V by 5 bases and J by 2 bases, and 13 bases separated the two germline ends. This CDR3 comprises 15 residues. CDR3 in amino acids: CASSPGGGPGNTIYF. Here the CDR3 DNA reads TGTGCCAGCAGCCCCGGGGGAGGGCCTGGAAACACCATATATTTT.

The chain has TRBV7-2 and TRBJ1-5; D unresolved. The CDR3 sequence is 14 residues long. Trimming stripped 4 bases from V and 8 bases from J, with 15 bases between. The germline CDR1 and CDR2 sequences are SGHTA and FQGNSA. CDR3 nucleotides: TGTGCCAGCAGCTCCGGGCCACACGACGAGCCCCAGCATTTT. Translating it yields CASSSGPHDEPQHF.

The J gene is TRBJ1-2, the V gene TRBV12-5; 9 positions match TRBD1. The J segment lost 5 bases and the V segment lost 2 bases, leaving 18 bases of the junction unmatched. Looked up from germline, CDR1 is LGHNT and CDR2 is FRNRAP. CDR3 length: 19 amino acids. The CDR3 is CASGLLTRTGEANSYGYTF. The CDR3 coding sequence is TGTGCTAGTGGTTTGTTGACGCGGACAGGGGAGGCAAACTCATATGGCTACACCTTC.

The rearrangement links TRBV29-1 to TRBJ1-1, with 7 bases matching TRBD1. Unmatched junction bases numbered 9, after V lost 8 bases and J lost 3 bases. The CDR3 contains 13 residues. Per germline, CDR1 SQVTM and CDR2 ANQGSEA. The CDR3 here is CSSYRGTYTEAFF. The CDR3, as DNA: TGCAGCTCATACAGGGGAACCTACACTGAAGCTTTCTTT.

The rearrangement uses TRBV27 and TRBJ2-1; D perhaps matches TRBD2 (6 bases). The CDR3 loop spans 14 amino acids. With 7 bases removed from V and 4 bases from J, the gap between germline ends came to 14 bases. The germline V gene has CDR1 MNHEY and CDR2 SMNVEV (reference sequence). Here the CDR3 reads CASMRDSLYNEQFF. The CDR3 nucleotides are TGTGCCAGCATGAGGGACTCCCTTTACAATGAGCAGTTCTTC.